The source of this TCR beta chain is a study of shared clonotypes between healthy human individuals. Study findings and constraints: Naive subsets tended to show greater estimated richness than memory subsets.

V shed 0 bases, J shed 8 bases, and the junction held 5 bases outside the gene matches. The germline CDR1 and CDR2 sequences are SGHRS and YFSETQ. The CDR3 loop spans 15 amino acids. For this clone: The antigen is unknown.

Terminally differentiated effector memory CD45RA+ cells were left out of the naive CD8 fraction, which was CD45RO-negative and positively selected for CCR7. Each sorted subset replicate got 200 ng genomic DNA, 25,000 to 35,000 genomes. Assay: immunoSEQ multiplex PCR; the TCRdb copy retains only in-frame clones and omits some. In the table there are about 700,000 clones, roughly nine tenths of which are singletons. The sequencing sample was made of naive CD8+ T cells sorted from blood. The origin of this receptor is a young man in good health. The genes are TRBV5-1 and TRBJ2-1; 10 bases align to TRBD2. CDR3: CASSLEAGGPDEQFF. CDR3 DNA sequence: TGCGCCAGCAGCTTGGAAGCGGGAGGGCCTGATGAGCAGTTCTTC.